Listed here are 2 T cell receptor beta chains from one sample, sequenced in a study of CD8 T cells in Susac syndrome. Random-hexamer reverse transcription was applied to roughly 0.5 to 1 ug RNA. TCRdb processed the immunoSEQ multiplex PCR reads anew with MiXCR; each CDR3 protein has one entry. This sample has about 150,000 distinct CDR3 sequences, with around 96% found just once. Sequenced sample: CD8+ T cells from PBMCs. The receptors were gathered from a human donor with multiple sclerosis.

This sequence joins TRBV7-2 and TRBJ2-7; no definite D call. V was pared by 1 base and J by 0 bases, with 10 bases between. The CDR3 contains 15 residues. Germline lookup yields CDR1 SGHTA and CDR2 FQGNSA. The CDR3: CASSLVSGSSYEQYF. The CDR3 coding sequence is TGTGCCAGCAGCTTAGTCTCCGGAAGCTCCTACGAGCAGTACTTC.

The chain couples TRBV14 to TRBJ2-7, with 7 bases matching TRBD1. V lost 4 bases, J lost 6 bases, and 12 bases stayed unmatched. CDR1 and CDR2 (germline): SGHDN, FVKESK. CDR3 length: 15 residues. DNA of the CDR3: TGTGCCAGCAGCCGTGGAAGGGGGCAATTACGCGAGCAGTACTTC. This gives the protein CASSRGRGQLREQYF.